This is a list of T cell receptor beta chains from one sample in a study of blood T cell repertoires in COVID-19. Assay used: immunoSEQ multiplex PCR; TCRdb lists only in-frame clones, some missing. This sample has roughly 97,000 clones; roughly nine tenths occur once, and the top ten carry 5% to 6.5%. Source material: peripheral blood. All receptors come from a human donor in a cohort sampled during active COVID-19. Each CDR3 is given with its conserved first and last residue. A D gene is named only where the DNA matches it firmly. Clone size appears in some rows only: once, few, many, or a class for an expanded clone.

j_call: TRBJ1-3; d_call: NA; v_call: TRBV25-1; cdr3_length: 13; clone_size: NA; cdr3_nt: TGTGCCAGCAGTTTCCTCTCTGGAAACACCATATATTTT; cdr3_aa: CASSFLSGNTIYF
j_call: TRBJ1-6; d_call: NA; v_call: TRBV4-3; cdr3_length: 16; clone_size: NA; cdr3_nt: TGCGCCAGCAGCCCCTACAAGGCAGGGGAAGAAACACCCCTCCACTTT; cdr3_aa: CASSPYKAGEETPLHF
j_call: TRBJ1-1; d_call: TRBD1; v_call: TRBV7-9; cdr3_length: 14; clone_size: NA; cdr3_nt: TGTGCCAGCAGCTTAGGGGACAGGGTATCTGAAGCTTTCTTT; cdr3_aa: CASSLGDRVSEAFF
j_call: TRBJ2-3; d_call: TRBD2; v_call: TRBV30; cdr3_length: 15; clone_size: NA; cdr3_nt: TGTGCCTGGAGTAAAGGGACTAGCGGGGGGGCCCCGCAGTATTTT; cdr3_aa: CAWSKGTSGGAPQYF
j_call: TRBJ2-2; d_call: NA; v_call: TRBV18; cdr3_length: 16; clone_size: NA; cdr3_nt: TGTGCCAGCTCCCAGGTGGGGGCGCGAAACACCGGGGAGCTGTTTTTT; cdr3_aa: CASSQVGARNTGELFF
j_call: TRBJ1-5; d_call: NA; v_call: TRBV28; cdr3_length: 13; clone_size: NA; cdr3_nt: TGTGCCAGCAATTACAGGGTAGGGCAGCCCCAGCATTTT; cdr3_aa: CASNYRVGQPQHF
j_call: TRBJ1-1; d_call: TRBD1; v_call: TRBV3-1/TRBV3-2; cdr3_length: 15; clone_size: NA; cdr3_nt: TGTGCCAGCAGCCTCCGGGACAGGGTGGCCACTGAAGCTTTCTTT; cdr3_aa: CASSLRDRVATEAFF
j_call: TRBJ1-6; d_call: TRBD1; v_call: TRBV6-5; cdr3_length: 16; clone_size: NA; cdr3_nt: TGTGCCAGCAGTTTTACCGGGACAGGGAATAATTCACCCCTCCACTTT; cdr3_aa: CASSFTGTGNNSPLHF
j_call: TRBJ1-2; d_call: NA; v_call: TRBV30; cdr3_length: 14; clone_size: NA; cdr3_nt: TGTGCCTGGAGCCCGTGGAGTGGCAGGGGTGTCTACACCTTC; cdr3_aa: CAWSPWSGRGVYTF
j_call: TRBJ2-1; d_call: NA; v_call: TRBV30; cdr3_length: 13; clone_size: NA; cdr3_nt: TGTGCCTGGAACCCGGGGAGATACAATGAGCAGTTCTTC; cdr3_aa: CAWNPGRYNEQFF
j_call: TRBJ2-1; d_call: NA; v_call: TRBV7-2; cdr3_length: 14; clone_size: NA; cdr3_nt: TGTGCCAGCAGACGGGTCCCCCAGTCGAATGAGCAGTTCTTC; cdr3_aa: CASRRVPQSNEQFF
j_call: TRBJ2-7; d_call: NA; v_call: TRBV19; cdr3_length: 12; clone_size: NA; cdr3_nt: TGTGCCAGTAGTGCCGGACAGTACGAGCAGTACTTC; cdr3_aa: CASSAGQYEQYF
j_call: TRBJ2-7; d_call: NA; v_call: TRBV6-2/TRBV6-3; cdr3_length: 15; clone_size: NA; cdr3_nt: TGTGCCAGCAGTTACGTGACGGGAGCGAACTACGAGCAGTACTTC; cdr3_aa: CASSYVTGANYEQYF
j_call: TRBJ1-2; d_call: TRBD1; v_call: TRBV5-6; cdr3_length: 17; clone_size: NA; cdr3_nt: TGTGCCAGCAGCTTGGTAGGGACAGGGGGCGAGGATTATGGCTACACCTTC; cdr3_aa: CASSLVGTGGEDYGYTF
j_call: TRBJ2-1; d_call: TRBD2; v_call: TRBV19; cdr3_length: 16; clone_size: once; cdr3_nt: TGTGCCAGCCGCAGGACTAGCGGGAGCTCCTACAATGAGCAGTTCTTC; cdr3_aa: CASRRTSGSSYNEQFF
j_call: TRBJ2-1; d_call: NA; v_call: TRBV7-2; cdr3_length: 15; clone_size: NA; cdr3_nt: TGTGCCAGCAGCTTAGGTAGCCTTAGAGCCAATGAGCAGTTCTTC; cdr3_aa: CASSLGSLRANEQFF
j_call: TRBJ1-2; d_call: NA; v_call: TRBV15; cdr3_length: 12; clone_size: NA; cdr3_nt: TGTGCCACCAGCTCCCGGGGGTATGGCTACACCTTC; cdr3_aa: CATSSRGYGYTF